The 7 T cell receptor beta chains below were found in one sample sequenced in a study of T and B cells in COVID-19 patients. TRB rearrangements were amplified by multiplex PCR with BIOMED2 TRB-A/B primers. MiXCR, run by TCRdb on the multiplex PCR reads, gives a single entry per CDR3 protein. The sample includes fewer than 20,000 distinct CDR3 sequences, roughly 36% of them seen just once. Blood genomic DNA input for TRB amplification was roughly 220-500 ng. Sequenced input: blood. These receptors came from a human donor with active COVID-19.

V usage is TRBV5-1 and J usage is TRBJ1-4; D is uncertain. V was trimmed by 2 bases and J by 11 bases, leaving 19 bases between them. Germline loops: CDR1 SGHRS, CDR2 YFSETQ. CDR3 size: 15 residues. The CDR3 region is CASSFGGNRVEKLFF. The CDR3 DNA follows: TGCGCCAGCAGCTTCGGAGGGAACCGGGTGGAGAAACTGTTTTTT.

By its share, this clonotype is medium-sized. The CDR3 region has the DNA TGTGCCAGCAGCCAAGAAGTGGGGACCGGGGCCAACGTCCTGACTTTC. Protein product: CASSQEVGTGANVLTF. The V and J genes are TRBV4-2 and TRBJ2-6; either TRBD1 or TRBD2 may fit D (5 bases each). The CDR3 length is 16 residues. V lost 0 bases and J 4 bases, leaving 10 bases between the germline ends. CDR1 is LGHNA, CDR2 YNFKEQ, per germline.

This clonotype is categorized as medium-sized. The gene calls are TRBV12-3 or TRBV12-4 and TRBJ2-3; no firm D call. The CDR3 spans 13 residues. V was trimmed by 6 bases and J by 0 bases, leaving 7 bases between them. CDR3 protein: CASRSDSTDTQYF. In DNA form, the CDR3 reads TGTGCCAGCAGAAGTGACAGCACAGATACGCAGTATTTT.

The CDR3 nucleotides read TGTGCCAGCAGCTCGGACAGGGTCACAGATACGCAGTATTTT. Translated, it gives CASSSDRVTDTQYF. V gene TRBV6-5 combines with J gene TRBJ2-3; 8 bases agree with TRBD1. Germline lookup yields CDR1 MNHEY and CDR2 SVGAGI. The CDR3 is 14 residues long. Germline trimming cut 6 bases from V and 2 bases from J; bases unmatched to any gene: 4.

In its sample, this clonotype was seen a few times. The chain links TRBV20-1 to TRBJ2-2, with TRBD1 matching over 9 bases. The V gene's germline CDR1 is DFQATT and CDR2 SNEGSKA (reference sequence). This CDR3 has 17 amino acids. Trimming took 0 bases from V and 0 from J; bases not matched to a gene: 5. The CDR3 loop reads CSARDGTGNANTGELFF. The CDR3 coding sequence is TGCAGTGCTAGAGACGGGACAGGGAACGCGAACACCGGGGAGCTGTTTTTT.

The rearrangement uses TRBV6-1 and TRBJ2-5, with TRBD2 matching over 9 bases. The CDR3 has 15 residues. Trimming took 2 bases from V and 5 from J; bases not matched to a gene: 6. Germline lookup yields CDR1 MNHNS and CDR2 SASEGT. CDR3 in amino acids: CASSESAGGSETQYF. CDR3 coding DNA: TGTGCCAGCAGTGAATCAGCGGGGGGTTCGGAGACCCAGTACTTC.

V is TRBV11-2 and J is TRBJ1-5; D possibly corresponds to TRBD1 (5 bases). V was trimmed by 5 bases and J by 6 bases, leaving 8 bases between them. The CDR3 runs to 12 residues. CDR1 and CDR2 from the germline V gene are SGHAT and FQNNGV. The CDR3 bases are TGTGCCAGCAGCACCGGGGGTCAGCCCCAGCATTTT. Its protein product is CASSTGGQPQHF. The full variable domain, in which reference TRBV11-2 and TRBJ1-5 provide the parts outside the CDR3, is EAGVAQSPRYKIIEKRQSVAFWCNPISGHATLYWYQQILGQGPKLLIQFQNNGVVDDSQLPKDRFSAERLKGVDSTLKIQPAKLEDSAVYLCASSTGGQPQHFGDGTRLSIL.